Following are 30 T cell receptor beta chains from one sample sequenced in a study of post-analysis software for immune sequencing data. Study-wide findings and caveats: A handful of TRBV segments were more frequent in patients than controls; TRBV5-6, TRBV5-1 and TRBV20-1 belonged to this group.

Their recognized antigens are unknown. Presence of unique molecular identifiers characterized the TCR beta cDNA libraries. TCRdb re-derived calls from the PCR reads in MiXCR, one entry per CDR3 protein. Among hundreds of thousands of distinct CDR3 sequences, roughly 30% were seen once, and the ten largest hold 0.56%. Material for sequencing was blood. The receptors originated from a girl between 5 and 17 years old with multiple sclerosis.

The rearrangement links TRBV5-6 to TRBJ2-3; D ambiguous. V lost 4 bases and J 3 bases, leaving 12 bases between the germline ends. Germline-derived CDR1 and CDR2 are SGHDT and YYEEEE. The CDR3 extends over 14 amino acids. CDR3 amino acids: CASSLKWGTDTQYF. CDR3 nucleotide sequence: TGTGCCAGCAGCCTCAAATGGGGTACAGATACGCAGTATTTT.

A note on this clonotype: A much bigger clone sits one base away, suggesting this may be a read error. This CDR3 reads CASSGAFNSNQPQHF. The CDR3 DNA reads TGTGCCAGCAGCGGGGCATTTAATAGCAATCAGCCCCAGCATTTT. The chain links TRBV9 to TRBJ1-5; D is unclear. Trimming took off 3 bases at V and 0 bases at J, with 10 bases between the two ends. The germline V gene encodes CDR1 SGDLS and CDR2 YYNGEE. The CDR3 contains 15 residues.

This clonotype was detected only a few times. A much larger clone is a single base away; this may be a read error. The chain recombines TRBV20-1 with TRBJ2-6; D may match TRBD1 or TRBD2 (5 bases each). Germline CDR1 DFQATT, CDR2 SNEGSKA (reference sequence). Trimming pared 5 bases from V and 1 base from J, leaving 15 bases between. This CDR3 has 16 amino acids. Here the CDR3 DNA reads TGCAGTGCTTTCGGGGCTTACCAGTCTGGGGCCAACGTCCTGACTTTC. Encoded protein: CSAFGAYQSGANVLTF.

A word on this clonotype: The junction differs from germline at one of its ends, possibly a read error. V usage is TRBV11-2 and J usage is TRBJ2-4, with D perhaps matching TRBD1 (6 bases). CDR1 and CDR2 from the germline V gene are SGHAT and FQNNGV. The CDR3 covers 15 residues. CDR3: CAGSLGPGVANIQYF. CDR3 DNA sequence: TGTGCCGGCAGCTTAGGCCCAGGGGTGGCGAACATTCAGTACTTC.

The table lists this clonotype with many counts. The chain has TRBV5-1 and TRBJ2-1; 7 positions agree with TRBD2. This CDR3 is 15 amino acids long. Germline CDR1 SGHRS, CDR2 YFSETQ. V was pared by 4 bases and J by 6 bases, with 10 bases of the junction left unmatched. CDR3 region: CASSGEGLAGNEQFF. In DNA form, the CDR3 reads TGCGCCAGCAGCGGGGAGGGGCTAGCAGGCAATGAGCAGTTCTTC.

This clonotype was seen more than once but under ten times. The chain uses TRBV24-1 and TRBJ2-3; 9 nucleotides line up with TRBD2. J lost 2 bases, V lost 3 bases, and 5 bases had no gene match. The CDR3 consists of 16 residues. Germline CDR1 KGHDR, CDR2 SFDVKD. The CDR3 sequence: CATSDLKRGDTDTQYF. The CDR3 DNA reads as TGTGCCACCAGTGATCTAAAGCGGGGGGACACAGATACGCAGTATTTT.

The chain couples TRBV5-1 to TRBJ2-5; TRBD2 agrees at 9 bases. The J segment lost 4 bases and the V segment lost 0 bases, leaving 7 bases of the junction unmatched. The CDR3 spans 16 residues. Germline V gives CDR1 SGHRS, CDR2 YFSETQ. The CDR3 reads CASSLVPGLAGETQYF. CDR3 sequence (DNA): TGCGCCAGCAGCTTGGTTCCGGGACTAGCAGGAGAGACCCAGTACTTC.

The genes are TRBV10-3 and TRBJ2-7; D is uncertain. With 4 bases removed from V and 1 base from J, the gap between germline ends came to 14 bases. CDR1 and CDR2 from the germline V gene are ENHRY and SYGVKD. The CDR3 has 15 amino acids. The CDR3 coding sequence is TGTGCCATCAGTGCGCTCGAATCAGGTTCCTACGAGCAGTACTTC. Its protein product is CAISALESGSYEQYF.

The chain links TRBV5-5 to TRBJ2-7; D unclear. Trimming shortened V by 5 bases and J by 7 bases, and 16 bases separated the two germline ends. The germline V gene encodes CDR1 SGHKS and CDR2 YYEKEE (reference sequence). The CDR3 sequence is 13 residues long. CDR3 nucleotide sequence: TGTGCCAGCAGTCCATTGGCCGTGGAGGAGCAGTACTTC. Translated, it gives CASSPLAVEEQYF.

This clonotype was seen repeatedly, ten times or more. The chain is built from TRBV29-1 and TRBJ2-7; D remains unclear. Deletions cut 4 bases from V and 0 bases from J, with 10 bases between. Germline-derived CDR1 and CDR2 are SQVTM and ANQGSEA. The CDR3 contains 13 residues. CDR3 loop: CSVGYSSSYEQYF. For the CDR3, the DNA is TGCAGCGTTGGATATTCGAGCTCCTACGAGCAGTACTTC.

This clonotype was detected ten times or more. The gene calls are TRBV6-5 and TRBJ2-5, with D tentatively TRBD2 (5 bases). Germline lookup yields CDR1 MNHEY and CDR2 SVGAGI. Trimming removed 4 bases from V and 7 bases from J, with 7 bases in between. The length of the CDR3 is 11 residues. CDR3 nucleotides: TGTGCCAGCAGTTCTACTAGGACCCAGTACTTC. It specifies CASSSTRTQYF.

The table lists this clonotype with a few counts. The chain combines TRBV6-5 with TRBJ2-2; tentative D call: TRBD2 (6 bases). The CDR3 spans 15 residues. Germline V gene lookup returns CDR1 MNHEY and CDR2 SVGAGI. Trimming removed 5 bases from V and 5 bases from J, with 15 bases in between. Here the CDR3 DNA reads TGTGCCAGCAGTACTACTAGCCCCCCGACCGGGGAGCTGTTTTTT. Its protein is CASSTTSPPTGELFF.

This chain uses TRBV7-2 with TRBJ1-1; D is ambiguous. Germline V gene data show CDR1 as SGHTA and CDR2 as FQGNSA. This CDR3 is 14 amino acids long. Trimming cost V 0 bases and J 3 bases, with 8 bases left between them. The CDR3 DNA sequence: TGTGCCAGCAGCTTAGCGCGGGAGGACACTGAAGCTTTCTTT. Protein product: CASSLAREDTEAFF.

The chain links TRBV10-3 to TRBJ2-1; TRBD1 might be the D (6 bases). The CDR3 runs to 12 residues. Per germline, CDR1 ENHRY and CDR2 SYGVKD. Trimming removed 2 bases at V and 15 bases at J, with 14 bases between. CDR3 residues: CAISEPTGLAFF. The CDR3 DNA follows: TGTGCCATCAGTGAGCCTACAGGGTTGGCGTTCTTC.

This clonotype was seen more than once but under ten times. The chain links TRBV6-1 to TRBJ1-2; 7 positions agree with TRBD1. The CDR3 runs to 18 residues. The junction had 17 bases not matched to a gene; V was cut back by 6 bases and J by 1 base. Looked up from germline, CDR1 is MNHNS and CDR2 is SASEGT. CDR3 DNA: TGTGCCAGCAGCCCAGGGGGGCTTCCCATAAAGAATAACTATGGCTACACCTTC. Translated, it gives CASSPGGLPIKNNYGYTF.

This chain uses TRBV3-1 with TRBJ2-2; 15 nucleotides agree with TRBD2. CDR1 is LGHDT and CDR2 is YNNKEL in the germline V gene (reference sequence). CDR3 length: 17 residues. With 3 bases clipped from V and 4 bases from J, the junction kept 3 bases outside the gene matches. This CDR3 is CASSQGLAGGPTGELFF. The CDR3 region has the DNA TGTGCCAGCAGCCAGGGACTAGCGGGAGGACCCACCGGGGAGCTGTTTTTT.

The chain uses TRBV15 and TRBJ2-3; TRBD1 aligns across 7 bases. CDR1 is LNHNV and CDR2 is YYDKDF in the germline V gene (reference sequence). The CDR3 has 16 amino acids. The J segment lost 1 base and the V segment lost 3 bases, leaving 7 bases of the junction unmatched. The CDR3 region has the DNA TGTGCCACCAGCAGCCGAGGAACAGGGGGCACAGATACGCAGTATTTT. Its protein is CATSSRGTGGTDTQYF. The variable domain in full, with the rest retrieved from reference TRBV15 and TRBJ2-3, is DAMVIQNPRYQVTQFGKPVTLSCSQTLNHNVMYWYQQKSSQAPKLLFHYYDKDFNNEADTPDNFQSRRPNTSFCFLDIRSPGLGDTAMYLCATSSRGTGGTDTQYFGPGTRLTVL.

V gene TRBV9 combines with J gene TRBJ2-6; 7 bases align to TRBD1. CDR1 is SGDLS, CDR2 YYNGEE, per germline. J lost 2 bases, V lost 3 bases, and 2 bases had no gene match. The CDR3 length is 15 residues. CDR3 sequence reads: CASSDDRAGANVLTF. The CDR3 coding sequence is TGTGCCAGCAGCGATGACAGGGCTGGGGCCAACGTCCTGACTTTC.

This chain connects TRBV5-1 to TRBJ2-7; D is unresolved. CDR1 and CDR2 from the germline V gene are SGHRS and YFSETQ. The CDR3 consists of 12 residues. With 0 bases removed from V and 6 bases from J, the gap between germline ends came to 7 bases. The CDR3 here is CASSLGLGEQYF. The CDR3 nucleotides read TGCGCCAGCAGCTTGGGACTGGGCGAGCAGTACTTC.

The chain couples TRBV6-1 to TRBJ2-3; D remains ambiguous. Trimming shortened V by 6 bases and J by 6 bases, and 22 bases separated the two germline ends. The CDR3 runs 16 residues. The V gene's germline CDR1 is MNHNS and CDR2 SASEGT. The CDR3 loop reads CASSEIFDPLRDTQYF. DNA of the CDR3: TGTGCCAGCAGCGAGATTTTTGACCCCCTGCGGGATACGCAGTATTTT.

This clonotype was picked up one time. The rearrangement uses TRBV21-1 and TRBJ1-6. TRBV21-1 is a pseudogene segment. This CDR3 spans 14 amino acids. Here the CDR3 DNA reads TGTGCCAGCAGGAAGTCTACCCTAAGGTCACCCCTCCACTTT. Translation: CASRKSTLRSPLHF.

The rearrangement links TRBV3-1 to TRBJ2-4; TRBD2 might be the D (6 bases). Trimming removed 1 base from V and 1 base from J, with 11 bases in between. The germline V gene has CDR1 LGHDT and CDR2 YNNKEL (reference sequence). The CDR3 totals 16 residues. The CDR3, as DNA: TGTGCCAGCAGCCAAGCGTTAGCGGTGGCCAAAAACATTCAGTACTTC. Amino acid sequence: CASSQALAVAKNIQYF.

There are a few counts of this clonotype. The CDR3 protein is CASRNRGAYEQYF. CDR3 DNA: TGTGCCAGCAGAAACAGGGGGGCCTACGAGCAGTACTTC. The J gene is TRBJ2-7, the V gene TRBV6-1; 8 bases line up with TRBD1. Per the germline V gene, CDR1 is MNHNS and CDR2 is SASEGT. Trimming at V came to 6 bases and at J to 2 bases, leaving 3 bases not matched to a gene. This CDR3 comprises 13 residues.

This chain links TRBV27 with TRBJ2-3; D is perhaps TRBD2 (6 bases). Looked up from germline, CDR1 is MNHEY and CDR2 is SMNVEV (reference sequence). This CDR3 is built from 14 residues. V lost 7 bases, J lost 4 bases, and 15 bases lay in between. CDR3 protein: CASTNLGGSDTQYF. As DNA, the CDR3 is TGTGCCAGCACCAACCTTGGGGGGTCAGATACGCAGTATTTT.

Only a few counts were recorded for this clonotype. J is TRBJ1-1 and V is TRBV14; 7 bases match TRBD1. CDR3 size: 15 residues. Trimming took 1 base from V and 4 from J; bases not matched to a gene: 6. In germline, CDR1 is SGHDN, CDR2 FVKESK. CDR3 nucleotide sequence: TGTGCCAGCAGCCAAGGAGGGGGCTGGCGCACTGAAGCTTTCTTT. Translated: CASSQGGGWRTEAFF.

This clonotype was seen a handful of times. The chain is built from TRBV10-3 and TRBJ2-7; 10 bases line up with TRBD1. Germline V gene sequence: CDR1 ENHRY, CDR2 SYGVKD. V trimming: 6 bases; J trimming: 1 base; junction bases outside the gene matches: 6. CDR3 length: 15 amino acids. CDR3 bases: TGTGCCATCAGGGGGACAGGGGAAAATTCCTACGAGCAGTACTTC. This codes for CAIRGTGENSYEQYF.

In its sample, this clonotype was seen a few times. The rearrangement uses TRBV7-8 and TRBJ2-4; TRBD2 aligns across 14 bases. Looked up from germline, CDR1 is SGHVS and CDR2 is FQNEAQ. The CDR3 consists of 16 residues. Trimming took 4 bases from V and 8 from J; bases not matched to a gene: 7. The CDR3 sequence: CASSSRLAGGGDIQYF. The CDR3 DNA reads as TGTGCCAGCAGCTCCCGACTAGCGGGAGGGGGGGACATTCAGTACTTC.

This clonotype was counted at least ten times. The chain couples TRBV14 to TRBJ2-1; D is possibly TRBD2 (5 bases). The CDR3 runs 14 residues. The V gene lost 2 bases and the J gene lost 5 bases, with 10 bases spanning the gap. Germline values: CDR1 SGHDN, CDR2 FVKESK. The CDR3 spells CASSQPLGDNEQFF. CDR3 coding DNA: TGTGCCAGCAGCCAACCTTTGGGAGACAATGAGCAGTTCTTC.

The chain carries TRBV28 and TRBJ2-7; perhaps TRBD2 as D (7 bases). Trimming took 3 bases from V and 5 from J, leaving 17 bases between them. This CDR3 is built from 15 residues. Germline CDR1 MDHEN, CDR2 SYDVKM. The CDR3 spells CASSFMGGRSDEQYF. The CDR3 nucleotides read TGTGCCAGCAGTTTCATGGGGGGGCGTAGCGACGAGCAGTACTTC.

This clonotype was detected a few times. The chain carries TRBV7-2 and TRBJ2-5; D may be TRBD2 (7 bases). CDR3 length: 15 residues. CDR1 SGHTA and CDR2 FQGNSA come from the germline V gene. Between the trimmed V and J ends, which lost 4 bases and 2 bases, there was a span of 14 bases. CDR3 in DNA: TGTGCCAGCAGCTCCGGCGGGGGCTTACAAGAGACCCAGTACTTC. It codes for CASSSGGGLQETQYF.